This TCR beta chain was captured in a study of early T cells in non-severe SARS-CoV-2 infection. The sample holds many counts of this clonotype. The antigen is unknown. The trim removed 1 base at V and 4 bases at J, leaving 2 bases unmatched. Germline CDR1 LGHNA, CDR2 YNFKEQ. The CDR3 runs 16 residues. Whole-study findings and limits: The study's VDJdb matching favored anti-spike CD8 responses and missed private and CD4 specificities.

Individual cDNA molecules received unique molecular identifiers during library preparation. TCRdb passed the 5' RACE reads through MiXCR, listing each CDR3 protein once. The sample has about 55,000 distinct CDR3 sequences, around 12% seen once. What was sequenced was whole blood. This chain connects TRBV4-2 to TRBJ2-3; the match to TRBD2 covers 13 bases. The sequence was collected from an adult who was a healthcare worker with PCR-confirmed SARS-CoV-2 infection or an uninfected control (not recorded which). The CDR3 region is CASSQGTSGRADTQYF. CDR3 coding DNA: TGTGCCAGCAGCCAAGGCACTAGCGGGAGGGCAGATACGCAGTATTTT.